The 25 T cell receptor beta chains below were found in one sample sequenced in a study of T-cell reconstitution after alpha-beta-depleted transplantation in children. The library targeted TCRbeta and was prepared with unique molecular identifiers. TCRdb independently ran MiXCR on the PCR reads; one entry per CDR3 protein. The data show 450,000 to 600,000 distinct CDR3 sequences, 15% to 20% seen once. The source material was PBMCs from the stem cell graft donor, sampled from the stem cell graft. These receptors originate from a human donor who donated a stem cell graft to a child with acute lymphoblastic leukemia.

The chain combines TRBV29-1 with TRBJ1-5, with TRBD1 matching over 11 bases. Germline CDR1 and CDR2: SQVTM and ANQGSEA. This CDR3 has 16 amino acids. Trimming removed 3 bases from V and 2 bases from J; junction bases left unmatched: 6. CDR3 region: CSVEGTGGMCNQPQHF. The CDR3 DNA reads TGCAGCGTTGAGGGGACAGGGGGGATGTGCAATCAGCCCCAGCATTTT.

This clonotype has a handful of counts. The gene calls are TRBV12-3 or TRBV12-4 and TRBJ2-1, with TRBD1 identical over 7 bases. Trimming removed 4 bases from V and 2 bases from J; junction bases left unmatched: 5. The CDR3 is 15 residues long. This CDR3 reads CASSSGTVPYNEQFF. CDR3 coding DNA: TGTGCCAGCAGTTCAGGGACAGTCCCCTACAATGAGCAGTTCTTC.

V usage is TRBV11-2 and J usage is TRBJ1-2; tentative D call: TRBD1 (6 bases). This CDR3 comprises 14 residues. The V end lost 4 bases, the J end lost 4 bases, and 13 bases lay between the germline ends. Germline V gene lookup returns CDR1 SGHAT and CDR2 FQNNGV. The CDR3: CASSSYWDIYGYTF. CDR3 DNA sequence: TGTGCCAGCAGCTCTTACTGGGACATCTATGGCTACACCTTC.

The chain recombines TRBV12-3 or TRBV12-4 with TRBJ2-5; the D gene is possibly TRBD2 (5 bases). This CDR3 has 14 residues. Trimming pared 7 bases from V and 5 bases from J, leaving 17 bases between. The CDR3 here is CASTPSGSTETQYF. The CDR3 DNA sequence: TGTGCCAGCACGCCTTCGGGATCAACGGAGACCCAGTACTTC.

The chain couples TRBV20-1 to TRBJ2-7, with TRBD2 identical over 7 bases. J gave up 2 bases and V 3 bases, and 7 bases lay outside the gene matches. This CDR3 is built from 14 residues. In germline, CDR1 is DFQATT, CDR2 SNEGSKA (reference sequence). CDR3 in DNA: TGCAGTGCTAGTTCCAGCGGGACGGCCTACGAGCAGTACTTC. Translating it yields CSASSSGTAYEQYF.

This clonotype occurred a few times. The chain is built from TRBV7-9 and TRBJ2-3, with D uncertain. Trimming stripped 5 bases from V and 1 base from J, with 10 bases between. CDR3 length equals 14 residues. The V gene's germline CDR1 is SEHNR and CDR2 FQNEAQ (reference sequence). The CDR3: CASSRLDGTDTQYF. The CDR3 coding sequence is TGTGCCAGCAGCCGACTGGACGGCACAGATACGCAGTATTTT.

The chain uses TRBV9 and TRBJ1-6; TRBD1 matches 8 bases. From germline, CDR1 is SGDLS and CDR2 YYNGEE. The CDR3 length is 16 residues. V shed 0 bases and J 7 bases; nucleotides not matched to a gene: 6. CDR3 residues: CASSVDGQGINSPLHF. The CDR3 nucleotides are TGTGCCAGCAGCGTAGACGGACAGGGTATAAATTCACCCCTCCACTTT.

This clonotype was counted only a few times. This chain uses TRBV7-9 with TRBJ1-5; D gene ambiguous. This CDR3 is built from 15 residues. Trimming removed 5 bases from V and 0 bases from J, with 11 bases in between. Germline V gene sequence: CDR1 SEHNR, CDR2 FQNEAQ (reference sequence). The CDR3: CASSPGRFSNQPQHF. The DNA of the CDR3 is TGTGCCAGCAGCCCCGGACGTTTTAGCAATCAGCCCCAGCATTTT.

This clonotype was observed a few times. The gene calls are TRBV19 and TRBJ1-2; 7 bases map to TRBD1. V lost 6 bases to trimming and J lost 7 bases; unmatched junction nucleotides: 11. The CDR3 runs to 14 residues. The germline V gene has CDR1 LNHDA and CDR2 SQIVND (reference sequence). CDR3 DNA sequence: TGTGCCAGTAGCCCTCGGGGAGGGGGCGTTGGCTACACCTTC. Translated: CASSPRGGGVGYTF.

The chain uses TRBV19 and TRBJ2-1, with D possibly TRBD2 on 6 matching bases. Trimming took 9 bases from V and 7 from J, leaving 16 bases between them. Germline V gene data show CDR1 as LNHDA and CDR2 as SQIVND (reference sequence). This CDR3 comprises 13 residues. In DNA, the CDR3 is TGTGCCAGCAGCCCCGGGACTCCGAATGAGCAGTTCTTC. Its protein is CASSPGTPNEQFF.

The V gene is TRBV7-9, the J gene TRBJ2-1; D is uncertain. V lost 1 base and J lost 5, with 3 bases in between. The CDR3 is 12 residues long. Germline assignment: CDR1 SEHNR and CDR2 FQNEAQ (reference sequence). DNA for the CDR3: TGTGCCAGCAGCTTAGACCACAATGAGCAGTTCTTC. This encodes CASSLDHNEQFF.

The rearrangement links TRBV25-1 to TRBJ2-5, with unresolved D. The CDR3 extends over 15 amino acids. V was shortened by 1 base and J by 4 bases, with 13 bases between the two germline ends. Germline CDR1 is MGHDK and CDR2 is SYGVNS. The CDR3 DNA sequence: TGTGCCAGCAGTGAATGGGCCGATTTCGGAGAGACCCAGTACTTC. Translated: CASSEWADFGETQYF.

This rearrangement joins TRBV5-4 to TRBJ2-1, with TRBD2 matching over 14 bases. Germline V gives CDR1 SGHNT, CDR2 YYREEE (reference sequence). The V segment lost 2 bases and the J segment 8 bases; nucleotides outside the gene matches: 18. This CDR3 is 20 amino acids long. The CDR3: CASSLPNRVGTSGSIDEQFF. The CDR3 nucleotides are TGTGCCAGCAGCTTACCAAACAGGGTAGGGACTAGCGGGAGTATCGATGAGCAGTTCTTC.

V gene TRBV10-3 combines with J gene TRBJ2-3, with TRBD1 matching over 10 bases. Trimming at V came to 3 bases and at J to 4 bases, leaving 4 bases not matched to a gene. Looked up from germline, CDR1 is ENHRY and CDR2 is SYGVKD. The CDR3 spans 15 residues. CDR3 residues: CAISDTGQGADTQYF. CDR3 in DNA: TGTGCCATCAGTGATACCGGACAGGGGGCAGATACGCAGTATTTT.

V is TRBV4-1 and J is TRBJ2-1; TRBD2 might be the D (5 bases). The CDR3 has 16 amino acids. CDR1 is MGHRA, CDR2 YSYEKL, per germline. Trimming pared 3 bases from V and 0 bases from J, leaving 12 bases between. CDR3 coding DNA: TGCGCCAGCAGCCAGAGCGGTTTGAGCTCCTACAATGAGCAGTTCTTC. Its protein product is CASSQSGLSSYNEQFF.

This clonotype came up a few times. The chain combines TRBV5-1 with TRBJ2-5; a weak D match, TRBD1 (6 bases). The germline V gene has CDR1 SGHRS and CDR2 YFSETQ. The CDR3 is made up of 16 amino acids. V lost 4 bases and J 4 bases, leaving 20 bases between the germline ends. The CDR3 DNA sequence: TGCGCCAGCAGCCTGCAGACAGGACGAGTACGAGAGACCCAGTACTTC. Translated, it gives CASSLQTGRVRETQYF. Complete variable domain (other parts from reference TRBV5-1 and TRBJ2-5): KAGVTQTPRYLIKTRGQQVTLSCSPISGHRSVSWYQQTPGQGLQFLFEYFSETQRNKGNFPGRFSGRQFSNSRSEMNVSTLELGDSALYLCASSLQTGRVRETQYFGPGTRLLVL.

V and J are TRBV11-2 and TRBJ2-2; 8 bases fit TRBD1. Unmatched junction bases numbered 5, after V lost 5 bases and J lost 6 bases. Germline lookup yields CDR1 SGHAT and CDR2 FQNNGV. The CDR3 totals 14 residues. CDR3 DNA: TGTGCCAGCAGCCCCCTGACAGGGGCCGGGGAGCTGTTTTTT. Protein: CASSPLTGAGELFF. Full variable domain (remainder filled in from reference TRBV11-2 and TRBJ2-2): EAGVAQSPRYKIIEKRQSVAFWCNPISGHATLYWYQQILGQGPKLLIQFQNNGVVDDSQLPKDRFSAERLKGVDSTLKIQPAKLEDSAVYLCASSPLTGAGELFFGEGSRLTVL.

The chain joins TRBV13 to TRBJ2-1; D remains unclear. CDR3 length equals 12 residues. V lost 7 bases to trimming and J lost 6 bases, with 10 bases between them. Germline lookup yields CDR1 PRHDT and CDR2 FYEKMQ (reference sequence). CDR3 DNA: TGTGCCAGCACCATTATTGGCAATGAGCAGTTCTTC. Its protein is CASTIIGNEQFF.

The rearrangement uses TRBV18 and TRBJ2-1, with 7 bases lining up with TRBD2. CDR1 and CDR2 (germline): KGHSH, LQKENI. Trimming removed 2 bases from V and 1 base from J; junction bases left unmatched: 8. The CDR3 runs to 17 residues. In DNA form, the CDR3 reads TGTGCCAGCTCACCAATAATTCTAGCGGCTTCCTACAATGAGCAGTTCTTC. It encodes CASSPIILAASYNEQFF.

This chain links TRBV7-2 with TRBJ2-2, with 12 positions matching TRBD2. Germline values: CDR1 SGHTA, CDR2 FQGNSA. Trimming removed 5 bases from V and 6 bases from J; junction bases left unmatched: 7. CDR3 length: 16 residues. The DNA of the CDR3 is TGTGCCAGCAGCCTACTAGCGGGAGGTTTCCCCGGGGAGCTGTTTTTT. It codes for CASSLLAGGFPGELFF.

This clonotype was observed a few times. J is TRBJ2-7 and V is TRBV7-9, with D possibly TRBD1 on 6 matching bases. V was shortened by 1 base and J by 2 bases, with 12 bases between the two germline ends. This CDR3 is 15 amino acids long. The V gene's germline CDR1 is SEHNR and CDR2 FQNEAQ (reference sequence). The CDR3, as DNA: TGTGCCAGCAGCTTAGGGCAGGGGAAACCCTACGAGCAGTACTTC. It encodes CASSLGQGKPYEQYF.

In this sample, this clonotype turned up once. The chain has TRBV14 and TRBJ2-7; D unresolved. V was shortened by 0 bases and J by 5 bases, with 5 bases between the two germline ends. The CDR3 has 12 residues. The germline CDR1 and CDR2 sequences are SGHDN and FVKESK. The CDR3 nucleotides are TGTGCCAGCAGCCAAGATTGGGACGAGCAGTACTTC. Amino acid sequence: CASSQDWDEQYF.

The V gene is TRBV3-1, the J gene TRBJ2-1; D remains ambiguous. Germline loops: CDR1 LGHDT, CDR2 YNNKEL (reference sequence). The CDR3 runs 12 residues. Trimming stripped 1 base from V and 7 bases from J, with 5 bases between. The CDR3 loop reads CASSQVMNEQFF. DNA of the CDR3: TGTGCCAGCAGCCAAGTAATGAATGAGCAGTTCTTC.

This clonotype was recorded a few times. V usage is TRBV12-3 or TRBV12-4 and J usage is TRBJ1-2; D gene ambiguous. V lost 3 bases to trimming and J lost 4 bases, with 9 bases between them. The CDR3 length is 13 residues. CDR3 sequence: CASSFGSGYGYTF. The DNA of the CDR3 is TGTGCCAGCAGTTTTGGATCGGGCTATGGCTACACCTTC.

This chain links TRBV20-1 with TRBJ2-1; D is uncertain. V lost 7 bases to trimming and J lost 2 bases, with 15 bases between them. The CDR3 is made up of 14 amino acids. Germline CDR1 reads DFQATT; CDR2 reads SNEGSKA (reference sequence). The CDR3 DNA follows: TGCAGTGGCCGCTCAAGGTATACCTACAATGAGCAGTTCTTC. The encoded protein is CSGRSRYTYNEQFF.